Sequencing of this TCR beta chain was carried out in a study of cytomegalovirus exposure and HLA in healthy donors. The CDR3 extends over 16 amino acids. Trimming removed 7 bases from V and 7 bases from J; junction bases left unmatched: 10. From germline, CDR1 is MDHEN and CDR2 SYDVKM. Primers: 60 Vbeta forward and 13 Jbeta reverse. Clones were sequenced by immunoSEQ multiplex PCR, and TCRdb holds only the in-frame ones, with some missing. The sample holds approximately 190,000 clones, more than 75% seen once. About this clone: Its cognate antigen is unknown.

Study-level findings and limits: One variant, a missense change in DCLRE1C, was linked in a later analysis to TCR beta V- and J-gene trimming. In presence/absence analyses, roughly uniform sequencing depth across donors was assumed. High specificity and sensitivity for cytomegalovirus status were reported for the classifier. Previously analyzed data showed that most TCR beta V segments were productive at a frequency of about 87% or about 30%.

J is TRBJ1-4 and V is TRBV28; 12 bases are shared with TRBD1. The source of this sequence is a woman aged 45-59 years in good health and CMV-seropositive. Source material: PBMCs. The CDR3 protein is CASMGQGATISEKLFF. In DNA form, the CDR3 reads TGTGCCAGCATGGGACAGGGGGCAACTATTAGTGAAAAACTGTTTTTT.